What follows are 8 T cell receptor beta chains derived from one specimen sequenced in a study of blood T cell repertoires in COVID-19. Profiling relied on immunoSEQ multiplex PCR, and the TCRdb table lists in-frame clones only, not all of them. The sample holds nearly 80,000 clones, about nine tenths seen once. The specimen sequenced was peripheral blood. These TCRs come from a woman of 80 years or more with acute or convalescent COVID-19.

V gene TRBV11-3 combines with J gene TRBJ1-1; 8 positions match TRBD1. The CDR3 extends over 15 amino acids. The V gene end was trimmed by 5 bases and the J gene end by 1 base; junction bases not matched to a gene: 6. Germline CDR1 and CDR2: SGHNT and YENEEA. Written as DNA, the CDR3 is TGTGCCAGCAGCAGACAGGGGCCCCAGAACACTGAAGCTTTCTTT. Protein product: CASSRQGPQNTEAFF.

The chain uses TRBV7-9 and TRBJ1-2, with 7 bases that match TRBD1. Losses at the gene ends were 5 bases for V and 5 bases for J; bases not matched to a gene: 5. Germline CDR1 and CDR2: SEHNR and FQNEAQ (reference sequence). The CDR3 extends over 13 amino acids. CDR3 in amino acids: CASSLQTGYGYTF. The CDR3 DNA sequence: TGTGCCAGCAGCCTCCAGACAGGGTATGGCTACACCTTC.

The chain is built from TRBV19 and TRBJ2-2, with D possibly matching TRBD1 (5 bases). Germline CDR1 is LNHDA and CDR2 is SQIVND (reference sequence). The CDR3 has 16 residues. V dropped 5 bases and J dropped 2 bases, with 15 bases sitting between them. The CDR3 coding sequence is TGTGCCAGTAGTGGTTTGGCAGGGCGCAACACCGGGGAGCTGTTTTTT. Its translation: CASSGLAGRNTGELFF. Full variable domain (remainder filled in from reference TRBV19 and TRBJ2-2): DGGITQSPKYLFRKEGQNVTLSCEQNLNHDAMYWYRQDPGQGLRLIYYSQIVNDFQKGDIAEGYSVSREKKESFPLTVTSAQKNPTAFYLCASSGLAGRNTGELFFGEGSRLTVL.

The chain couples TRBV27 to TRBJ1-1, with D uncertain. Between the trimmed V and J ends, which lost 6 bases and 1 base, there was a span of 12 bases. CDR1 MNHEY and CDR2 SMNVEV come from the germline V gene (reference sequence). There are 14 residues in the CDR3. DNA of the CDR3: TGTGCCAGCAGGGGCCGCCCGGCGAACACTGAAGCTTTCTTT. Translating gives CASRGRPANTEAFF.

This chain links TRBV7-9 with TRBJ1-1; D is undetermined. The V end was cut by 2 bases, the J end by 2 bases, with 12 bases between. The CDR3 spans 15 residues. The germline gives CDR1 SEHNR, CDR2 FQNEAQ (reference sequence). The DNA for the CDR3 is TGTGCCAGCAGCTTACGCGCCGGAGAAAACACTGAAGCTTTCTTT. This encodes CASSLRAGENTEAFF.

This clone was found a few times. This rearrangement joins TRBV29-1 to TRBJ2-7; possibly TRBD1 for D (5 bases). Per the germline V gene, CDR1 is SQVTM and CDR2 is ANQGSEA. With 4 bases removed from V and 3 bases from J, the gap between germline ends came to 13 bases. The CDR3 contains 13 residues. In nucleotides, the CDR3 is TGCAGCGTTGGCAGGGCCCCCTACTACGAGCAGTACTTC. Amino acid sequence: CSVGRAPYYEQYF.

This rearrangement joins TRBV10-2 to TRBJ2-7, with D perhaps TRBD2 (6 bases). The CDR3 loop spans 14 amino acids. The V end lost 2 bases, the J end lost 2 bases, and 10 bases lay between the germline ends. Germline-derived CDR1 and CDR2 are WSHSY and SAAADI. CDR3 sequence reads: CASSERRVPYEQYF. Here the CDR3 DNA reads TGCGCCAGCAGTGAGAGGAGGGTTCCCTACGAGCAGTACTTC.

The chain uses TRBV29-1 and TRBJ1-4; 8 bases are shared with TRBD1. The CDR3 is 12 amino acids. The J segment lost 5 bases and the V segment lost 7 bases, leaving 3 bases of the junction unmatched. From germline, CDR1 is SQVTM and CDR2 ANQGSEA. In nucleotides, the CDR3 is TGCAGCGGTCGACAGGGGAATGAAAAACTGTTTTTT. It translates to CSGRQGNEKLFF.